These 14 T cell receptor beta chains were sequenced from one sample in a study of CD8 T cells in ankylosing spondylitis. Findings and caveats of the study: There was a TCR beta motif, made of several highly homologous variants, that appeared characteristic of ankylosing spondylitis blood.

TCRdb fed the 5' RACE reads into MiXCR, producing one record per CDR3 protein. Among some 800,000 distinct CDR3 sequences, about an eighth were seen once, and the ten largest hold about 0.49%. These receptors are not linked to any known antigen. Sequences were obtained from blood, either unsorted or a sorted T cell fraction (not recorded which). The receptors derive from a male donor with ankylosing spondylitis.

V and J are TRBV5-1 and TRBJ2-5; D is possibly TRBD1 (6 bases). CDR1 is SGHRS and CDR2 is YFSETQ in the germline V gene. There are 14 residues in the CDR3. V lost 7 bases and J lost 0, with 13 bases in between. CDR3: CASSWAGDQETQYF. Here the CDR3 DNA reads TGCGCCAGCTCCTGGGCAGGGGACCAAGAGACCCAGTACTTC.

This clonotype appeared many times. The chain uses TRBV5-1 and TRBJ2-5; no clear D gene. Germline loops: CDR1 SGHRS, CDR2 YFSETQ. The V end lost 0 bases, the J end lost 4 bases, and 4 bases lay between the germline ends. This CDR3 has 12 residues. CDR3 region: CASSLEVETQYF. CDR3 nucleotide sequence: TGCGCCAGCAGCTTGGAAGTAGAGACCCAGTACTTC.

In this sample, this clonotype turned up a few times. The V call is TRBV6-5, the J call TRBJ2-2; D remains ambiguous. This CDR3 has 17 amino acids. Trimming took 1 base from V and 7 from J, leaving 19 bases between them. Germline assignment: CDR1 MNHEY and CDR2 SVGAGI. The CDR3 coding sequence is TGTGCCAGCAGTTACTTTTTGTCGACCGGACGGGTCGGGGAGCTGTTTTTT. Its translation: CASSYFLSTGRVGELFF.

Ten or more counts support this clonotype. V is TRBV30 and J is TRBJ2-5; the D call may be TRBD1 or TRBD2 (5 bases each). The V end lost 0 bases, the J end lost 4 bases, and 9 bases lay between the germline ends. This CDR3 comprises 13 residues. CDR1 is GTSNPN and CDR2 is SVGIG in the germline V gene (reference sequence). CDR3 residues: CAWSVGAGETQYF. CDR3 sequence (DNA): TGTGCCTGGAGTGTCGGGGCGGGAGAGACCCAGTACTTC.

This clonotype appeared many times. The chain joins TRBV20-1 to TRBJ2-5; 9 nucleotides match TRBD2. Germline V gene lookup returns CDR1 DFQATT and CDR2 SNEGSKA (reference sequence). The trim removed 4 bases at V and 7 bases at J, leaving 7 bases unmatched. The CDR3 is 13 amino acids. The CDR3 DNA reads TGCAGTGCTATGGGACTAGCTTTGGGGACCCAGTACTTC. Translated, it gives CSAMGLALGTQYF.

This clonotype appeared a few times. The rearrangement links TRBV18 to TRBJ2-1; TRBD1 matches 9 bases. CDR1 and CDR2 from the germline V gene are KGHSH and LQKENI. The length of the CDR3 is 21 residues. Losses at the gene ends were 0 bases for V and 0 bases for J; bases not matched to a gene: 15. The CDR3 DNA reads TGTGCCAGCTCACCACCAATAGGACAGGGGCAAACACAAAGCTCCTACAATGAGCAGTTCTTC. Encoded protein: CASSPPIGQGQTQSSYNEQFF.

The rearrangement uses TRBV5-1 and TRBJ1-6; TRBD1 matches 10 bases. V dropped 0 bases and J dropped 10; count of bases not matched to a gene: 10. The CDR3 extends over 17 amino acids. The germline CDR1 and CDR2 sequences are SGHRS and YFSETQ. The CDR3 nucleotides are TGCGCCAGCAGCTTGGCCGGGGACAGGGGTTTCGGATCACCCCTCCACTTT. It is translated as CASSLAGDRGFGSPLHF.

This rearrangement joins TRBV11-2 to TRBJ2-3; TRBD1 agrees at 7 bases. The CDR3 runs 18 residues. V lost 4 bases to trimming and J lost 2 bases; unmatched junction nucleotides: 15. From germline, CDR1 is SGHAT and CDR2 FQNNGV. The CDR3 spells CASSSPDGRDSYTDTQYF. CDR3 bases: TGTGCCAGCAGCTCGCCAGACGGTCGGGACAGCTACACAGATACGCAGTATTTT. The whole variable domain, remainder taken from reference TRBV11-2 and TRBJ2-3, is EAGVAQSPRYKIIEKRQSVAFWCNPISGHATLYWYQQILGQGPKLLIQFQNNGVVDDSQLPKDRFSAERLKGVDSTLKIQPAKLEDSAVYLCASSSPDGRDSYTDTQYFGPGTRLTVL.

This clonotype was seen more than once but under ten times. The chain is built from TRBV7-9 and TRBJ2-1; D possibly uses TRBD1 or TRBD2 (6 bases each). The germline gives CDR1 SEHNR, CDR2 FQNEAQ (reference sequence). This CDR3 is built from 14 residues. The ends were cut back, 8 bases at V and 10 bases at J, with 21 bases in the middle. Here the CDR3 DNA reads TGTGCCAGCTCGATCCTCCGTGGGGGGCGGGAGCAGTTCTTC. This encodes CASSILRGGREQFF.

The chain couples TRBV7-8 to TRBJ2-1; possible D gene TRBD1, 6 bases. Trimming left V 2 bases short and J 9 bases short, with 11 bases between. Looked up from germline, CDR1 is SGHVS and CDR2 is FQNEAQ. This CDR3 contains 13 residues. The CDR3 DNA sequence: TGTGCCAGCAGCTTAACATTCAGGGGTGAGCAGTTCTTC. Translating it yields CASSLTFRGEQFF.

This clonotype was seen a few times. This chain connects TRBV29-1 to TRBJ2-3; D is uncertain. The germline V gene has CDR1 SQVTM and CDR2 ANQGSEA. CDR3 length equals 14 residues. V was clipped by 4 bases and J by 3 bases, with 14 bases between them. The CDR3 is CSVGWGMVTDTQYF. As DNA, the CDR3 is TGCAGCGTTGGGTGGGGAATGGTGACAGATACGCAGTATTTT.

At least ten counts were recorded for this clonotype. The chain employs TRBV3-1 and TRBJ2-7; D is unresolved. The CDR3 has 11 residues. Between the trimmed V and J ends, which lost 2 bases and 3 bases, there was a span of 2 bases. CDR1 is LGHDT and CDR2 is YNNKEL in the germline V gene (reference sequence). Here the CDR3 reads CASSQLYEQYF. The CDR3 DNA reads TGTGCCAGCAGCCAACTCTACGAGCAGTACTTC.

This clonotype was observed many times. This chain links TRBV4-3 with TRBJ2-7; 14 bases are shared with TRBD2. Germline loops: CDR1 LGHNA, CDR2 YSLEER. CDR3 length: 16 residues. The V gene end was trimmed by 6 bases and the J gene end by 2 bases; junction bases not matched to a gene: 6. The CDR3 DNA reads TGCGCCAGCAGACTGGGACTAGCGGGAGTACCCTACGAGCAGTACTTC. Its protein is CASRLGLAGVPYEQYF.

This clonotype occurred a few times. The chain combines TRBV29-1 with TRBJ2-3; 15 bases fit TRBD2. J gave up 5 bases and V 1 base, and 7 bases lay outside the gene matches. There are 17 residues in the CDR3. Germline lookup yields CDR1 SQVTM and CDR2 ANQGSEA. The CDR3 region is CSVEGTSGRGSVDTQYF. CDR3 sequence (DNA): TGCAGCGTTGAAGGGACTAGCGGGAGGGGCTCAGTAGATACGCAGTATTTT.